This T cell receptor beta chain was sequenced for a study of cytomegalovirus exposure and HLA in healthy donors. Study background: Falling in the Caucasian-associated ancestry cluster were approximately 84% of under 500 genotyped donors. Study observations and caveats: Researchers left out some V segments, among them TRBV6-2 and TRBV6-3, as indistinguishable. Analysis was carried out at a later point, and it linked a missense DCLRE1C variant to TCR beta V- and J-gene trimming. In all likelihood, a cluster of highly shared sequence variants was a sequencing artifact.

The germline V and J ends were trimmed by 5 bases and 5 bases, with 19 bases remaining between them. The germline V gene has CDR1 SEHNR and CDR2 FQNEAQ (reference sequence). The CDR3 loop spans 15 amino acids. Comment on this clone: Its antigen is as yet unknown.

Both 60 Vbeta primers and 13 Jbeta primers went into the PCR. The table came from immunoSEQ multiplex PCR; TCRdb's copy has only in-frame clones and leaves some out. The repertoire holds around 160,000 clones, nearly 80% seen once, with roughly an eighth in the top ten. This chain links TRBV7-9 with TRBJ2-7; tentatively, D is TRBD2 (6 bases). Sequencing was carried out using PBMCs. The clonotype originates from a man aged 45 to 65 in good health and CMV-seropositive. The CDR3, as DNA: TGTGCCAGCAGCCCCGGGGAGGCCTCTTTAAACGAGCAGTACGTC. Translating it yields CASSPGEASLNEQYV.